This T cell receptor beta chain was documented in a study of cytomegalovirus exposure and HLA in healthy donors. In the PCR, 60 Vbeta and 13 Jbeta primers were used. Method: immunoSEQ multiplex PCR; TCRdb's copy keeps in-frame clones and lacks some. This table holds 100,000 to 120,000 clones, approximately 86% found once. Germline CDR1 and CDR2: LGHNA and YSLEER. After removal of 4 bases from V and 9 bases from J, the junction contained 8 bases not matched to a gene. The CDR3 length is 15 residues. The receptor comes from a man between 35 and 55 years old in good health and CMV-seronegative. The gene calls are TRBV4-3 and TRBJ2-1; 11 bases agree with TRBD2. Sequenced: PBMCs. Here the CDR3 reads CASSRALAGEGEQFF. DNA for the CDR3: TGCGCCAGCAGCCGAGCACTAGCGGGGGAGGGTGAGCAGTTCTTC.